The following is a T cell receptor beta chain sequence with its context. What this receptor recognizes is not known. No base quality information exists; no much larger clone differs at one position. The CDR3 goes from the cysteine to the phenylalanine over 16 residues. Left in the record is the CDR3 DNA by itself, 48 bases read in frame from the first base. Deletion took 4 bases off V and 4 bases off J, with a span of 18 bases between the germline ends. Per the germline V gene, SGHRS is the CDR1 and YFSETQ is the CDR2. TCRbeta CDR3 regions were amplified from genomic DNA by means of the immunoSEQ Assay, a bias-controlled multiplex PCR. As for how the authors treated the data: Nucleated cell counts per sample were estimated from amplification of reference gene primers within the assay. To quantify the absolute abundance of each unique TCRbeta CDR3 rearrangement, sequence reads were collapsed and filtered. For each sample, productive Simpson clonality was calculated as the square root of Simpson's diversity index over productive rearrangements. TCRdb retrieved this table from immuneACCESS and kept in-frame rearrangements only. Not all clones are present; in checked studies, unresolved V genes account for under half, and no reason is known for the remainder. That table supplies the V and J calls and clone size; D and trimming were determined from the DNA. The sample has around 270,000 clones on record, approximately 90% of them singletons. Approximately 4.2% of the sample is taken by the ten largest.

This sample is part of a study of blood T cell repertoires in COVID-19 (dated by TCRdb to 2020 to 2021). A note on the overall study: Collaborator samples came from the United States, Italy and Spain and covered acute and convalescent phases of COVID-19. The material from the prospective study consisted of cDNA or gDNA derived from T cells, B-cell-depleted T cells, or PBMCs. The dataset comprised deeply sampled blood TCRbeta repertoires from subjects exposed to, actively infected with, or recovered from COVID-19. The repertoires were released in a freely available public database intended as a resource for research on the immune response to SARS-CoV-2. The samples were drawn from two sources: the first 160 participants of the ongoing ImmuneRACE study, and 1,000 to 1,500 subjects contributed by 6 global collaborators. The sample metadata nearly always contained a de-identified subject ID, COVID-19 status, age in years and sex. Where available, HLA class I and class II types were taken from metadata supplied by the sample provider and were not determined by assay-based typing.

What the authors observed across the whole study: The amount of clinical and demographic metadata varied by source and participant and was provided uncurated.

The collaborating institutions used their own protocols to collect whole blood in K2EDTA tubes. For TCRbeta analysis, collaborators shipped samples as frozen whole blood, isolated PBMCs, or DNA extracted from either of those sample types. The sequence links TRBV5-1 to TRBJ2-4; tentative D gene TRBD1, with 6 bases matching. Source material: peripheral blood. This clonotype originated in a man aged 40-49 years with acute or convalescent COVID-19. Here the CDR3 is given as CASSPGGGTPKNIQYF. The DNA is as follows: TGCGCCAGCAGCCCAGGTGGTGGGACACCTAAAAACATTCAGTACTTC.